This passage covers 32 T cell receptor beta chains from one sample sequenced in a study of control samples from healthy donors and cancer patients (dated by TCRdb to the early 2020s). Receptor libraries were prepared by the immunoSEQ multiplex PCR assay. Here the immuneACCESS table is served through TCRdb, limited to in-frame sequences with V and J called. Missing clones are a known gap in these copies; in checked studies unresolved V genes cover under half, and the rest lacks a known reason. This sample gives about 140,000 clones in total; 85% to 95% of them show up just once. Together, the top ten hold about 12% of the sample. The sequencing sample was made of blood. These receptors all come from a man aged 35 to 55 in good health.

This chain links TRBV12-3 or TRBV12-4 with TRBJ1-1; D perhaps matches TRBD1 (5 bases). The length of the CDR3 is 12 residues. The V gene lost 8 bases and the J gene lost 5 bases, with 12 bases spanning the gap. CDR3 nucleotides: TGTGCCAGCGGCGTTGGGGGGACTGAAGCTTTCTTT. Its translation is CASGVGGTEAFF.

The chain has TRBV7-3 and TRBJ2-6, with no clear D. The V end lost 2 bases, the J end lost 0 bases, and 5 bases lay between the germline ends. The CDR3 covers 15 residues. Germline V gene data show CDR1 as SGHTA and CDR2 as FQGTGA. DNA of the CDR3: TGTGCCAGCAGCTTAGAGCCCTCTGGGGCCAACGTCCTGACTTTC. Translated, it gives CASSLEPSGANVLTF.

This CDR3 reads CASSRDRLYEQYF. DNA of the CDR3: TGTGCCAGCAGCCGGGACCGACTGTACGAGCAGTACTTC. The rearrangement uses TRBV3-1 (or the pseudogene TRBV3-2) and TRBJ2-7, with D perhaps matching TRBD1 or TRBD2 (5 bases each). The CDR3 has 13 residues. Germline assignment: CDR1 LGHDT and CDR2 YNNKEL (reference sequence). Trimming took off 4 bases at V and 4 bases at J, with 11 bases between the two ends.

This sequence joins TRBV19 and TRBJ1-3; possible D gene TRBD1, 6 bases. Germline CDR1 is LNHDA and CDR2 is SQIVND (reference sequence). With 2 bases removed from V and 7 bases from J, the gap between germline ends came to 15 bases. The CDR3 loop spans 15 amino acids. This CDR3 reads CASSILAGELNTIYF. The CDR3 nucleotides are TGTGCCAGTAGTATATTGGCAGGGGAACTTAACACCATATATTTT.

V usage is TRBV15 and J usage is TRBJ1-1; possibly TRBD1 for D (6 bases). Germline V gives CDR1 LNHNV, CDR2 YYDKDF (reference sequence). V was trimmed by 1 base and J by 5 bases, leaving 17 bases between them. This CDR3 comprises 16 residues. This CDR3 reads CATSRGVQGRGTEAFF. In DNA form, the CDR3 reads TGTGCCACCAGCAGAGGGGTTCAGGGCAGGGGTACTGAAGCTTTCTTT.

The rearrangement uses TRBV5-1 and TRBJ1-2; D is uncertain. This CDR3 has 12 residues. Trimming shortened V by 5 bases and J by 4 bases, and 9 bases separated the two germline ends. The germline gives CDR1 SGHRS, CDR2 YFSETQ. CDR3 DNA sequence: TGCGCCAGCAGTAAGGAGTTCTATGGCTACACCTTC. The encoded protein is CASSKEFYGYTF.

The rearrangement joins TRBV9 to TRBJ1-1; unclear D gene. The V gene lost 5 bases and the J gene lost 3 bases, with 11 bases spanning the gap. The CDR3 consists of 13 residues. CDR1 and CDR2 from the germline V gene are SGDLS and YYNGEE. CDR3 protein: CASRGASHTEAFF. CDR3 nucleotide sequence: TGTGCCAGCAGGGGCGCTTCCCACACTGAAGCTTTCTTT.

The chain carries TRBV3-1 (or the pseudogene TRBV3-2) and TRBJ2-5, with D possibly being TRBD1 (5 bases). The CDR3 has 16 amino acids. The germline V gene encodes CDR1 LGHDT and CDR2 YNNKEL (reference sequence). V lost 2 bases and J lost 2, with 15 bases in between. The CDR3 sequence: CASSQFQGNRQETQYF. CDR3 nucleotide sequence: TGTGCCAGCAGCCAATTCCAGGGTAATCGGCAAGAGACCCAGTACTTC.

The chain combines TRBV9 with TRBJ1-6, with 11 bases matching TRBD1. The trim removed 3 bases at V and 9 bases at J, leaving 5 bases unmatched. This CDR3 is built from 15 residues. Germline CDR1 and CDR2: SGDLS and YYNGEE. The CDR3 here is CASSAPGQGGSPLHF. The CDR3 region has the DNA TGTGCCAGCAGCGCCCCGGGACAGGGGGGTTCACCCCTCCACTTT.

This chain connects TRBV6-6 to TRBJ2-5, with TRBD2 matching over 12 bases. The CDR3 has 16 residues. Germline V gene lookup returns CDR1 MNHNY and CDR2 SVGAGI (reference sequence). V lost 8 bases, J lost 5 bases, and 12 bases stayed unmatched. CDR3 DNA sequence: TGTGCCAGCGTGAAAGATACTAGCGGGAGGACTGAGACCCAGTACTTC. The encoded protein is CASVKDTSGRTETQYF.

The chain joins TRBV14 to TRBJ2-5, with 7 bases aligning to TRBD1. Germline V gene lookup returns CDR1 SGHDN and CDR2 FVKESK. Germline trimming cut 1 base from V and 4 bases from J; bases unmatched to any gene: 6. CDR3 size: 15 residues. CDR3: CASSQVIGGAETQYF. The CDR3 nucleotides are TGTGCCAGCAGCCAAGTGATAGGGGGCGCAGAGACCCAGTACTTC.

J is TRBJ2-7 and V is TRBV28; TRBD2 matches 7 bases. After removal of 6 bases from V and 2 bases from J, the junction contained 10 bases not matched to a gene. The germline CDR1 and CDR2 sequences are MDHEN and SYDVKM. This CDR3 spans 15 amino acids. CDR3 nucleotides: TGTGCCAGCAGGGATAGCGGGCATACCACCTACGAGCAGTACTTC. It specifies CASRDSGHTTYEQYF.

The gene calls are TRBV2 and TRBJ2-3; D unclear. This CDR3 spans 10 amino acids. Per germline, CDR1 SNHLY and CDR2 FYNNEI. Deletions cut 8 bases from V and 3 bases from J, with 3 bases between. CDR3 region: CASVTDTQYF. CDR3 DNA sequence: TGTGCCAGCGTTACAGATACGCAGTATTTT.

The chain links TRBV27 to TRBJ1-1; D uncertain. Germline CDR1 is MNHEY and CDR2 is SMNVEV (reference sequence). Trimming stripped 4 bases from V and 6 bases from J, with 9 bases between. This CDR3 contains 12 residues. CDR3 loop: CASSSPWSEAFF. DNA for the CDR3: TGTGCCAGCAGTTCCCCTTGGTCTGAAGCTTTCTTT.

This clone has a single count. This sequence joins TRBV27 and TRBJ2-3, with TRBD2 as a possible D gene (5 bases). The germline gives CDR1 MNHEY, CDR2 SMNVEV (reference sequence). The germline V and J ends were trimmed by 2 bases and 5 bases, with 14 bases remaining between them. The CDR3 has 15 amino acids. CDR3 coding DNA: TGTGCCAGCAGTTTACGAGGGCTCTTTAAAGATACGCAGTATTTT. This sequence encodes CASSLRGLFKDTQYF.

The chain uses TRBV12-3 or TRBV12-4 and TRBJ1-1, with D maybe TRBD1 (5 bases). The CDR3 loop spans 13 amino acids. Trimming shortened V by 3 bases and J by 9 bases, and 14 bases separated the two germline ends. This CDR3 reads CASSFRTSDKAFF. In DNA form, the CDR3 reads TGTGCCAGCAGTTTTCGGACATCCGACAAAGCTTTCTTT.

The chain joins TRBV5-1 to TRBJ1-4; 11 positions agree with TRBD1. The CDR3 spans 15 residues. Germline CDR1 SGHRS, CDR2 YFSETQ. V gave up 3 bases and J gave up 8 bases; unmatched junction bases: 6. The CDR3 loop reads CASSWRTGGEEKLFF. CDR3 nucleotide sequence: TGCGCCAGCAGCTGGCGGACAGGGGGCGAAGAAAAACTGTTTTTT. Full variable domain (rest looked up from reference TRBV5-1 and TRBJ1-4): KAGVTQTPRYLIKTRGQQVTLSCSPISGHRSVSWYQQTPGQGLQFLFEYFSETQRNKGNFPGRFSGRQFSNSRSEMNVSTLELGDSALYLCASSWRTGGEEKLFFGSGTQLSVL.

The chain employs TRBV15 and TRBJ1-5; 11 nucleotides agree with TRBD1. Losses at the gene ends were 8 bases for V and 5 bases for J; bases not matched to a gene: 14. The germline gives CDR1 LNHNV, CDR2 YYDKDF (reference sequence). The CDR3 totals 17 residues. CDR3 nucleotides: TGTGCCACCGTATCAGGACAGGGGGCCGGGGGATATCAGCCCCAGCATTTT. Translated: CATVSGQGAGGYQPQHF. The complete variable domain, with remaining parts taken from reference TRBV15 and TRBJ1-5, reads DAMVIQNPRYQVTQFGKPVTLSCSQTLNHNVMYWYQQKSSQAPKLLFHYYDKDFNNEADTPDNFQSRRPNTSFCFLDIRSPGLGDTAMYLCATVSGQGAGGYQPQHFGDGTRLSIL.

The chain uses TRBV4-3 and TRBJ1-2, with D unresolved. This CDR3 contains 14 residues. Per germline, CDR1 LGHNA and CDR2 YSLEER. Trimming shortened V by 0 bases and J by 2 bases, and 7 bases separated the two germline ends. The DNA for the CDR3 is TGCGCCAGCAGCCAAGATCGCCAGAACTATGGCTACACCTTC. As protein: CASSQDRQNYGYTF.

The chain links TRBV6-1 to TRBJ1-5; D unclear. V lost 2 bases to trimming and J lost 3 bases, with 2 bases between them. The CDR3 sequence is 12 residues long. In germline, CDR1 is MNHNS, CDR2 SASEGT. The CDR3 region is CASSEFNQPQHF. As DNA, the CDR3 is TGTGCCAGCAGTGAATTCAATCAGCCCCAGCATTTT.

This clone has just one count. This sequence joins TRBV11-2 and TRBJ2-5; 8 nucleotides line up with TRBD1. V dropped 5 bases and J dropped 5; count of bases not matched to a gene: 10. Germline CDR1 is SGHAT and CDR2 is FQNNGV. This CDR3 spans 15 amino acids. DNA for the CDR3: TGTGCCAGCAGCAAAACAGGGGGTCCTCGGGAGACCCAGTACTTC. It codes for CASSKTGGPRETQYF.

The chain joins TRBV6-5 to TRBJ1-4, with TRBD1 matching over 7 bases. The CDR3 loop spans 15 amino acids. Germline V gene lookup returns CDR1 MNHEY and CDR2 SVGAGI. J was trimmed by 8 bases and V by 2 bases; bases with no gene match: 8. CDR3 sequence reads: CASSYGTVKGEKLFF. The DNA for the CDR3 is TGTGCCAGCAGTTACGGGACAGTCAAGGGGGAAAAACTGTTTTTT.

A single count supports this clone. The chain is built from TRBV7-9 and TRBJ2-5, with 11 positions matching TRBD1. The CDR3 is 14 residues long. Germline loops: CDR1 SEHNR, CDR2 FQNEAQ (reference sequence). V lost 4 bases and J lost 5; bases outside the gene matches: 3. The CDR3 reads CASSWDRGGETQYF. The CDR3 DNA sequence: TGTGCCAGCAGCTGGGACAGGGGGGGCGAGACCCAGTACTTC.

CDR3 residues: CASILARVETQYF. DNA of the CDR3: TGTGCCAGCATCCTTGCAAGGGTCGAGACCCAGTACTTC. The gene calls are TRBV6-5 and TRBJ2-5; D gene uncertain. V lost 7 bases, J lost 5 bases, and 14 bases lay in between. Germline CDR1 and CDR2: MNHEY and SVGAGI. There are 13 residues in the CDR3.

The rearrangement joins TRBV30 to TRBJ1-4; possibly TRBD1 for D (5 bases). CDR1 and CDR2 (germline): GTSNPN, SVGIG (reference sequence). Between the trimmed V and J ends, which lost 1 base and 7 bases, there was a span of 22 bases. The CDR3 spans 17 residues. CDR3 in DNA: TGTGCCTGGAGTGCATTAAGTCCGGACATCTCGGGTGAAAAACTGTTTTTT. Protein product: CAWSALSPDISGEKLFF.

The rearrangement uses TRBV13 and TRBJ1-3; 8 nucleotides match TRBD1. Per germline, CDR1 PRHDT and CDR2 FYEKMQ (reference sequence). Trimming removed 4 bases from V and 8 bases from J; junction bases left unmatched: 7. The length of the CDR3 is 14 residues. For the CDR3, the DNA is TGTGCCAGCAGCTCTGCAGGGGGCATTCACACCATATATTTT. Translation: CASSSAGGIHTIYF. The variable domain in full, completed from reference TRBV13 and TRBJ1-3, reads AAGVIQSPRHLIKEKRETATLKCYPIPRHDTVYWYQQGPGQDPQFLISFYEKMQSDKGSIPDRFSAQQFSDYHSELNMSSLELGDSALYFCASSSAGGIHTIYFGEGSWLTVV.

V is TRBV28 and J is TRBJ2-3; D gene unclear. V was trimmed by 6 bases and J by 2 bases, leaving 12 bases between them. The CDR3 consists of 14 residues. In germline, CDR1 is MDHEN, CDR2 SYDVKM. The DNA of the CDR3 is TGTGCCAGCAGAAAGGACGTCACCACAGATACGCAGTATTTT. Amino acid sequence: CASRKDVTTDTQYF.

This chain links TRBV6-5 with TRBJ1-5; D is unclear. The CDR3 totals 13 residues. Trimming left V 0 bases short and J 7 bases short, with 7 bases between. Germline V gene data show CDR1 as MNHEY and CDR2 as SVGAGI. CDR3 bases: TGTGCCAGCAGTTACTCAGTAGAACAGCCCCAGCATTTT. Translation gives CASSYSVEQPQHF.

V is TRBV7-2 and J is TRBJ1-2, with 7 bases identical to TRBD1. The germline gives CDR1 SGHTA, CDR2 FQGNSA. The CDR3 totals 15 residues. Germline trimming cut 5 bases from V and 0 bases from J; bases unmatched to any gene: 6. CDR3 region: CASSSRQGANYGYTF. The DNA for the CDR3 is TGTGCCAGCAGCAGCCGACAGGGAGCTAACTATGGCTACACCTTC. The whole variable domain, remainder taken from reference TRBV7-2 and TRBJ1-2, is GAGVSQSPSNKVTEKGKDVELRCDPISGHTALYWYRQSLGQGLEFLIYFQGNSAPDKSGLPSDRFSAERTGGSVSTLTIQRTQQEDSAVYLCASSSRQGANYGYTFGSGTRLTVV.

The chain uses TRBV14 and TRBJ2-7; no clear D. Germline CDR1 and CDR2: SGHDN and FVKESK. The length of the CDR3 is 14 residues. The V end was cut by 4 bases, the J end by 3 bases, with 13 bases between. The CDR3 spells CASSLNVGSYEQYF. CDR3 in DNA: TGTGCCAGCAGCCTCAACGTAGGCAGCTACGAGCAGTACTTC.

This clone was picked up one time. The rearrangement uses TRBV18 and TRBJ1-5; 8 bases line up with TRBD1. Germline V lookup: CDR1 KGHSH, CDR2 LQKENI. Trimming removed 2 bases from V and 5 bases from J; junction bases left unmatched: 2. The length of the CDR3 is 14 residues. The CDR3 sequence: CASSPKQGDQPQHF. For the CDR3, the DNA is TGTGCCAGCTCACCAAAACAGGGGGATCAGCCCCAGCATTTT.

The sample holds a few counts of this clone. The chain recombines TRBV27 with TRBJ1-2, with D possibly TRBD1 on 5 matching bases. With 1 base removed from V and 0 bases from J, the gap between germline ends came to 9 bases. From germline, CDR1 is MNHEY and CDR2 SMNVEV (reference sequence). CDR3 size: 15 residues. The CDR3 protein is CASSLYGGANYGYTF. The CDR3 region has the DNA TGTGCCAGCAGTTTATATGGGGGGGCTAACTATGGCTACACCTTC.